Below, 8 T cell receptor beta chains from the same sample are listed, as sequenced in a study of blood T cell repertoires in COVID-19. Sequencing was performed with immunoSEQ multiplex PCR; in TCRdb, only in-frame clones are kept and a portion is missing. This sample yields about 200,000 clones, of which around 75% are seen a single time; over 5% belongs to the top ten. The sample consisted of peripheral blood. The receptors here all came from a woman aged 35 to 49 with COVID-19, enrolled during active disease.

V gene TRBV10-3 combines with J gene TRBJ2-5, with D maybe TRBD2 (6 bases). Germline V lookup: CDR1 ENHRY, CDR2 SYGVKD. Trimming shortened V by 2 bases and J by 4 bases, and 14 bases separated the two germline ends. The CDR3 contains 15 residues. Here the CDR3 DNA reads TGTGCCATCAGTGAGCGAGACCTCGGGGGAGAGACCCAGTACTTC. This encodes CAISERDLGGETQYF.

V gene TRBV12-3 or TRBV12-4 combines with J gene TRBJ2-1; D remains unclear. Trimming removed 2 bases at V and 9 bases at J, with 5 bases between. The CDR3 totals 11 residues. The CDR3 here is CASSLRVEQFF. CDR3 coding DNA: TGTGCCAGCAGTTTAAGAGTTGAGCAGTTCTTC.

The V and J genes are TRBV4-2 and TRBJ2-1; no clear D. Germline V CDR1 and CDR2: LGHNA, YNFKEQ. The CDR3 contains 14 residues. Trimming took 3 bases from V and 4 from J, leaving 10 bases between them. In nucleotides, the CDR3 is TGTGCCAGCAGCCAGTTCGACTCTTACAATGAGCAGTTCTTC. This translates into CASSQFDSYNEQFF.

The V gene is TRBV5-1, the J gene TRBJ2-1, with 13 positions matching TRBD2. Germline V gene lookup returns CDR1 SGHRS and CDR2 YFSETQ. The length of the CDR3 is 14 residues. The junction had 1 base not matched to a gene; V was cut back by 4 bases and J by 6 bases. For the CDR3, the DNA is TGCGCCAGCAGCCGGACTAGCGGGAGCAATGAGCAGTTCTTC. Residues: CASSRTSGSNEQFF.

The gene calls are TRBV5-8 and TRBJ2-1; tentative D call: TRBD2 (5 bases). CDR3 size: 15 residues. The germline V and J ends were trimmed by 4 bases and 2 bases, with 13 bases remaining between them. CDR1 and CDR2 (germline): SGHTS, YDEGEE. CDR3 loop: CASSLDYATYNEQFF. For the CDR3, the DNA is TGTGCCAGCAGCCTCGACTATGCAACCTACAATGAGCAGTTCTTC.

The rearrangement joins TRBV6-5 to TRBJ1-2; 9 bases fit TRBD1. V shed 7 bases, J shed 3 bases, and the junction held 9 bases outside the gene matches. The CDR3 spans 15 residues. Germline CDR1 is MNHEY and CDR2 is SVGAGI. CDR3 residues: CASTTRTGDDYGYTF. Here the CDR3 DNA reads TGTGCCAGCACAACGAGGACAGGGGACGACTATGGCTACACCTTC.

This clone was observed a single time. This rearrangement joins TRBV30 to TRBJ2-7, with 7 bases lining up with TRBD2. Germline assignment: CDR1 GTSNPN and CDR2 SVGIG (reference sequence). The J segment lost 3 bases and the V segment lost 8 bases, leaving 10 bases of the junction unmatched. The CDR3 is made up of 13 amino acids. The CDR3 region is CAGSSGLIYEQYF. The DNA for the CDR3 is TGTGCCGGGTCTAGCGGCTTGATCTACGAGCAGTACTTC.

J is TRBJ2-7 and V is TRBV27; 9 bases map to TRBD1. This CDR3 has 18 residues. V shed 4 bases and J 2 bases; nucleotides not matched to a gene: 15. Germline values: CDR1 MNHEY, CDR2 SMNVEV (reference sequence). This CDR3 reads CASSSRGGQGPPTYEQYF. The CDR3, as DNA: TGTGCCAGCAGTTCTAGGGGGGGACAGGGTCCCCCCACCTACGAGCAGTACTTC.